The TCR beta chain under discussion was sequenced for a study of cytomegalovirus exposure and HLA in healthy donors. Both 60 Vbeta primers and 13 Jbeta primers went into the PCR. Clones were read by immunoSEQ multiplex PCR, and TCRdb kept only the in-frame ones, dropping some. The repertoire holds about 98,000 clones, with roughly 70% as singletons. The study's findings and limits: CMV serostatus was the sole immune exposure data available. Previous analysis showed most TCR beta V segments were productive about 90% or about 30% of the time.

Germline CDR1 and CDR2: SGHDT and YYEEEE. The CDR3 runs 15 residues. V gave up 3 bases and J gave up 2 bases, with 15 bases separating them. This clone appeared a few times. Antigen: not known. J is TRBJ2-7 and V is TRBV5-6; no clear D. The sample was PBMCs. This receptor was identified in a man aged 45-60 years in good health and CMV-seronegative. CDR3 nucleotides: TGTGCCAGCAGCTCCCCAGGCAGGCTCACCTACGAGCAGTACTTC. This encodes CASSSPGRLTYEQYF.